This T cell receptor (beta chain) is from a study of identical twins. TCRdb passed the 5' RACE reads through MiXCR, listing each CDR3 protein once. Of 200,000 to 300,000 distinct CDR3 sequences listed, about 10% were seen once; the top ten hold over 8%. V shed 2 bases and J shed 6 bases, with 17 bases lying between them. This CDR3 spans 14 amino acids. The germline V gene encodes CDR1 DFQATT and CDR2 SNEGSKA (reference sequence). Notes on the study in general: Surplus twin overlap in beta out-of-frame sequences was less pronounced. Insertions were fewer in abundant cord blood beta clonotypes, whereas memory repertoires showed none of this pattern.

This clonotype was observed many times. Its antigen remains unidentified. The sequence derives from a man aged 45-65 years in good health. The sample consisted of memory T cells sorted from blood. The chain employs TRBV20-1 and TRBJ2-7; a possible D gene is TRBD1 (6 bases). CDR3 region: CSARTAAQGLEQYF. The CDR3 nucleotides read TGCAGTGCTAGAACGGCGGCCCAGGGGCTCGAGCAGTACTTC.